A single sample gave rise to the 21 T cell receptor beta chains below, sequenced in a study of shared clonotypes between healthy human individuals. Sequencing used immunoSEQ multiplex PCR; TCRdb keeps in-frame clones, though not all of them. The table records millions of clones, 85% to 95% of them present only once. Source material: naive CD4+ T cells from PBMCs. Regarding subset: CD45RA+ positively selected. These receptors were obtained from a man in his late teens or twenties in good health. Some clones in this sample may be carry-over from other donors' samples.

This sequence joins TRBV9 and TRBJ2-1; 8 bases are shared with TRBD2. Per germline, CDR1 SGDLS and CDR2 YYNGEE. The CDR3 length is 12 residues. J was trimmed by 9 bases and V by 4 bases; bases with no gene match: 3. The CDR3 loop is CASSPREGEQFF. CDR3 sequence (DNA): TGTGCCAGCAGCCCCCGGGAGGGTGAGCAGTTCTTC.

The chain is built from TRBV27 and TRBJ2-7; possible D gene TRBD2, 6 bases. V was pared by 7 bases and J by 2 bases, with 15 bases between. The V gene's germline CDR1 is MNHEY and CDR2 SMNVEV (reference sequence). The CDR3 has 14 residues. Here the CDR3 reads CASKRLGETYEQYF. The CDR3 DNA sequence: TGTGCCAGCAAGAGACTAGGGGAAACCTACGAGCAGTACTTC.

The rearrangement uses TRBV7-3 and TRBJ2-1; the D gene is possibly TRBD2 (5 bases). This CDR3 has 11 amino acids. The ends were cut back, 4 bases at V and 10 bases at J, with 8 bases in the middle. CDR1 SGHTA and CDR2 FQGTGA come from the germline V gene. CDR3 bases: TGTGCCAGCAGCTCGGGGAAAGAGCAGTTCTTC. It specifies CASSSGKEQFF.

Of note for this clone: The same CDR3 can be traced to other DNA sequences in this sample. This chain links TRBV6-5 with TRBJ1-5; no firm D call. The CDR3 is 14 amino acids. Trimming shortened V by 3 bases and J by 3 bases, and 9 bases separated the two germline ends. The V gene's germline CDR1 is MNHEY and CDR2 SVGAGI. The CDR3 here is CASSYLGSNQPQHF. The CDR3, as DNA: TGTGCCAGCAGTTATCTCGGTTCCAATCAGCCCCAGCATTTT.

The V and J genes are TRBV11-2 and TRBJ1-1; D may be TRBD1 (5 bases). The CDR3 contains 15 residues. V lost 5 bases, J lost 8 bases, and 21 bases lay in between. The germline V gene has CDR1 SGHAT and CDR2 FQNNGV. CDR3 nucleotides: TGTGCCAGCAGCGCCGAATATGGGGGAAGCAGAGAAGCTTTCTTT. This encodes CASSAEYGGSREAFF.

Concerning this clone: The same CDR3 also results from other DNA sequences found in this sample. The CDR3, as DNA: TGCGCCAGCAGCTTGGGTGGTCAGGGGGATCAGCCCCAGCATTTT. This codes for CASSLGGQGDQPQHF. The chain carries TRBV5-1 and TRBJ1-5, with 7 bases fitting TRBD1. The trim removed 0 bases at V and 5 bases at J, leaving 5 bases unmatched. CDR3 length: 15 residues. Germline assignment: CDR1 SGHRS and CDR2 YFSETQ.

The chain uses TRBV5-1 and TRBJ2-1; D is undetermined. Trimming pared 4 bases from V and 6 bases from J, leaving 11 bases between. Germline V lookup: CDR1 SGHRS, CDR2 YFSETQ. The CDR3 runs 13 residues. The CDR3 region has the DNA TGCGCCAGCAGCGGAGACGTAGTCAATGAGCAGTTCTTC. The encoded protein is CASSGDVVNEQFF.

The rearrangement joins TRBV4-1 to TRBJ2-7; D may be TRBD1 or TRBD2 (5 bases each). Per the germline V gene, CDR1 is MGHRA and CDR2 is YSYEKL. Deletions cut 1 base from V and 5 bases from J, with 21 bases between. This CDR3 region has 17 residues. The CDR3 coding sequence is TGCGCCAGCAGCCAAGTAGGGAGAGTAAGGGGCCTCGACGAGCAGTACTTC. The encoded protein is CASSQVGRVRGLDEQYF.

The genes are TRBV5-1 and TRBJ2-7, with 8 bases identical to TRBD1. After removal of 1 base from V and 7 bases from J, the junction contained 22 bases not matched to a gene. This CDR3 has 19 residues. CDR1 is SGHRS, CDR2 YFSETQ, per germline. The CDR3 loop is CASSLWSGFTDREVVEQYF. In DNA form, the CDR3 reads TGCGCCAGCAGCTTGTGGTCGGGGTTTACGGACAGGGAGGTCGTGGAGCAGTACTTC.

The genes are TRBV7-8 and TRBJ1-1, with 8 bases matching TRBD1. The CDR3 totals 14 residues. V was pared by 1 base and J by 8 bases, with 6 bases of the junction left unmatched. Germline assignment: CDR1 SGHVS and CDR2 FQNEAQ. The CDR3 spells CASSLEGRGQEAFF. The CDR3 region has the DNA TGTGCCAGCAGCTTAGAGGGCAGGGGGCAGGAAGCTTTCTTT.

In regard to this clone: Other DNA sequences from this sample encode an identical CDR3 as well. V usage is TRBV5-1 and J usage is TRBJ2-7; possible D gene TRBD1, 6 bases. The CDR3 runs to 14 residues. CDR1 and CDR2 from the germline V gene are SGHRS and YFSETQ. The V end lost 0 bases, the J end lost 4 bases, and 11 bases lay between the germline ends. CDR3 residues: CASSLVSGAYEQYF. CDR3 bases: TGCGCCAGCAGCTTGGTTTCAGGGGCATACGAGCAGTACTTC.

This sequence joins TRBV19 and TRBJ2-7; D assignment may be TRBD1 or TRBD2 (5 bases each). Looked up from germline, CDR1 is LNHDA and CDR2 is SQIVND (reference sequence). Trimming removed 6 bases from V and 5 bases from J, with 23 bases in between. This CDR3 region has 16 residues. CDR3: CASSNRSGTEEDEQYF. CDR3 coding DNA: TGTGCCAGTAGCAATAGATCCGGGACGGAGGAAGACGAGCAGTACTTC.

This chain's CDR3 is CASSAPTRSGDEKLFF. The CDR3 bases are TGTGCCAGCAGTGCCCCGACTAGAAGCGGGGATGAAAAACTGTTTTTT. The rearrangement links TRBV28 to TRBJ1-4; D gene uncertain. The germline V and J ends were trimmed by 5 bases and 6 bases, with 19 bases remaining between them. Germline V gene sequence: CDR1 MDHEN, CDR2 SYDVKM. There are 16 residues in the CDR3.

About this clone itself: Different DNA sequences within this sample yield the same CDR3. The chain carries TRBV28 and TRBJ2-5; D is perhaps TRBD1 (5 bases). The V end lost 6 bases, the J end lost 5 bases, and 10 bases lay between the germline ends. The CDR3 covers 12 residues. From germline, CDR1 is MDHEN and CDR2 SYDVKM. The CDR3 bases are TGTGCCAGCAGGACATCAGGGGAGACCCAGTACTTC. This codes for CASRTSGETQYF.

This clone was seen a handful of times. The rearrangement uses TRBV9 and TRBJ1-1; a possible D gene is TRBD1 (6 bases). V was trimmed by 3 bases and J by 9 bases, leaving 12 bases between them. Germline loops: CDR1 SGDLS, CDR2 YYNGEE. CDR3 length: 12 amino acids. The CDR3 DNA sequence: TGTGCCAGCAGCGGATCGGACAGACAAGCTTTCTTT. It is translated as CASSGSDRQAFF.

CDR3 sequence reads: CASSVGGTGAFETQYF. CDR3 coding DNA: TGTGCCAGCAGCGTAGGAGGGACAGGGGCCTTTGAGACCCAGTACTTC. The J gene is TRBJ2-5, the V gene TRBV9; 10 bases are shared with TRBD1. Losses at the gene ends were 0 bases for V and 5 bases for J; bases not matched to a gene: 7. The CDR3 extends over 16 amino acids. Germline V gene lookup returns CDR1 SGDLS and CDR2 YYNGEE. Based on the CDR3 plus reference TRBV9 and TRBJ2-5, the full variable domain is DSGVTQTPKHLITATGQRVTLRCSPRSGDLSVYWYQQSLDQGLQFLIQYYNGEERAKGNILERFSAQQFPDLHSELNLSSLELGDSALYFCASSVGGTGAFETQYFGPGTRLLVL.

This chain uses TRBV5-1 with TRBJ2-5, with 10 positions matching TRBD1. The CDR3 runs to 14 residues. Germline CDR1 and CDR2: SGHRS and YFSETQ. Germline trimming cut 4 bases from V and 3 bases from J; bases unmatched to any gene: 3. CDR3 protein: CASSHGTGEETQYF. CDR3 bases: TGCGCCAGCAGCCACGGGACAGGGGAAGAGACCCAGTACTTC. Filled out from reference TRBV5-1 and TRBJ2-5, the complete variable domain reads KAGVTQTPRYLIKTRGQQVTLSCSPISGHRSVSWYQQTPGQGLQFLFEYFSETQRNKGNFPGRFSGRQFSNSRSEMNVSTLELGDSALYLCASSHGTGEETQYFGPGTRLLVL.

The rearrangement uses TRBV6-5 and TRBJ1-1; D perhaps matches TRBD1 (5 bases). The germline V and J ends were trimmed by 5 bases and 7 bases, with 20 bases remaining between them. CDR1 is MNHEY and CDR2 is SVGAGI in the germline V gene. This CDR3 is 15 amino acids long. CDR3 in DNA: TGTGCCAGCAGTCCCTACGGGGCGGGACGGATTGAAGCTTTCTTT. It translates to CASSPYGAGRIEAFF.

This chain joins TRBV5-6 and TRBJ2-5, with D possibly being TRBD2 (6 bases). V was pared by 4 bases and J by 3 bases, with 10 bases between. Germline V CDR1 and CDR2: SGHDT, YYEEEE. This CDR3 comprises 13 residues. The CDR3 DNA sequence: TGTGCCAGCAGCGGTCGGGGGAAAGAGACCCAGTACTTC. It translates to CASSGRGKETQYF.

The V gene is TRBV10-1, the J gene TRBJ2-3; 10 bases line up with TRBD2. Per the germline V gene, CDR1 is WNHNN and CDR2 is SYGVQD (reference sequence). V lost 2 bases, J lost 4 bases, and 6 bases stayed unmatched. This CDR3 spans 16 amino acids. The CDR3 sequence is CASSEGTSGTADTQYF. The DNA for the CDR3 is TGCGCCAGCAGTGAGGGTACTAGCGGGACCGCAGATACGCAGTATTTT.

The chain couples TRBV6-6 to TRBJ1-2; 11 bases are a match to TRBD1. Trimming cost V 5 bases and J 4 bases; bases outside gene matches: 9. CDR3 length: 16 amino acids. Looked up from germline, CDR1 is MNHNY and CDR2 is SVGAGI (reference sequence). This chain's CDR3 is CASSRLGTGGVYGYTF. CDR3 nucleotides: TGTGCCAGCAGTCGGCTCGGGACAGGGGGAGTCTATGGCTACACCTTC.